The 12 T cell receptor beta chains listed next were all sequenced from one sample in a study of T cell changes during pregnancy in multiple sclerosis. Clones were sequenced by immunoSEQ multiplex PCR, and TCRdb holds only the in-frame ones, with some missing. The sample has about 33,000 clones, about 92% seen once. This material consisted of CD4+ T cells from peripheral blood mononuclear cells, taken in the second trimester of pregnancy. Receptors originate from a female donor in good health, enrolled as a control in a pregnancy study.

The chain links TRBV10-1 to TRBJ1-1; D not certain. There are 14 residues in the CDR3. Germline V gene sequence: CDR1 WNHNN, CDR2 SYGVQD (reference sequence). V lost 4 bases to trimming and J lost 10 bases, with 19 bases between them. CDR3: CASSATGPGIGAFF. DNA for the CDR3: TGCGCCAGCAGTGCTACTGGACCGGGGATTGGAGCTTTCTTT.

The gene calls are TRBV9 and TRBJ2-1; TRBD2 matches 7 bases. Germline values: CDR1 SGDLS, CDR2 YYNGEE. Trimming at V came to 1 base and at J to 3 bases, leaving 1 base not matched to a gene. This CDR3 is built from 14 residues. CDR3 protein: CASSVSGVYNEQFF. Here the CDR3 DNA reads TGTGCCAGCAGCGTAAGCGGGGTCTACAATGAGCAGTTCTTC.

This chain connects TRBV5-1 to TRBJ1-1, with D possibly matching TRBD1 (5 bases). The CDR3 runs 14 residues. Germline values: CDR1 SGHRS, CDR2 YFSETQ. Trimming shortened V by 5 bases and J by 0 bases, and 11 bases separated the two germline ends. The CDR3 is CASRRGEMNTEAFF. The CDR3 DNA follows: TGCGCCAGCAGGCGGGGGGAAATGAACACTGAAGCTTTCTTT.

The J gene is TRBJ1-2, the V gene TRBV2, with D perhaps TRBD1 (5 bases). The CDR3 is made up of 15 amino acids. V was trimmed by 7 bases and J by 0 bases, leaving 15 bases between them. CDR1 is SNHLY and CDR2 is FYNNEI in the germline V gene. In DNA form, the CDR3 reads TGTGCCAGCACGCCAGGTCAGGGTACTAACTATGGCTACACCTTC. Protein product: CASTPGQGTNYGYTF.

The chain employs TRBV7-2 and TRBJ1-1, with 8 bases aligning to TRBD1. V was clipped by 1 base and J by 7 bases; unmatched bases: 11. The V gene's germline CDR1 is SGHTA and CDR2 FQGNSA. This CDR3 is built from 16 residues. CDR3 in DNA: TGTGCCAGCAGCTTAGGTCGGACAGGGAGGAAAGGTGAAGCTTTCTTT. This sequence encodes CASSLGRTGRKGEAFF.

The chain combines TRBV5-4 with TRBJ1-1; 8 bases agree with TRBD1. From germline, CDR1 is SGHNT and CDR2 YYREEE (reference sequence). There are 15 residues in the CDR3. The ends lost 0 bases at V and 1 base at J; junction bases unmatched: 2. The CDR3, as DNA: TGTGCCAGCAGCTTGGGGCAGGGGGCGAACACTGAAGCTTTCTTT. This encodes CASSLGQGANTEAFF. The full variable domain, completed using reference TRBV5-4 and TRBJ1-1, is ETGVTQSPTHLIKTRGQQVTLRCSSQSGHNTVSWYQQALGQGPQFIFQYYREEENGRGNFPPRFSGLQFPNYSSELNVNALELDDSALYLCASSLGQGANTEAFFGQGTRLTVV.

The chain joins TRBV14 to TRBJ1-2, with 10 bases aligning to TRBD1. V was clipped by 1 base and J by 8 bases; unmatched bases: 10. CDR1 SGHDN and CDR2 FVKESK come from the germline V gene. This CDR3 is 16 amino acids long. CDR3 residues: CASSQGQGAFSYGYTF. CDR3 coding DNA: TGTGCCAGCAGCCAAGGACAGGGGGCGTTCTCTTACGGCTACACCTTC.

The chain's CDR3 is CASSLTGTNEQFF. The CDR3 nucleotides are TGTGCCAGCAGCCTTACAGGGACGAATGAGCAGTTCTTC. The chain recombines TRBV13 with TRBJ2-1, with a weak D call TRBD1 (6 bases). The ends were cut back, 5 bases at V and 7 bases at J, with 12 bases in the middle. This CDR3 is 13 amino acids long. From germline, CDR1 is PRHDT and CDR2 FYEKMQ (reference sequence).

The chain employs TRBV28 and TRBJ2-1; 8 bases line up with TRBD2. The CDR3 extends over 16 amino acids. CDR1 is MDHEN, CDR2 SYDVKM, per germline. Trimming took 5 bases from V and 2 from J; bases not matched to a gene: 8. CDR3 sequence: CASSRPTSVPYNEQFF. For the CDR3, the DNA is TGTGCCAGCAGTCGGCCGACTAGCGTCCCCTACAATGAGCAGTTCTTC.

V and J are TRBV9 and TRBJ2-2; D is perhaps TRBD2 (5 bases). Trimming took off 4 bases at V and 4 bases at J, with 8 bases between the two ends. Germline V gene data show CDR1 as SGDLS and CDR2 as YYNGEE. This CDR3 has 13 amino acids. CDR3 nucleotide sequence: TGTGCCAGCAGCCTGACTACCACCGGGGAGCTGTTTTTT. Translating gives CASSLTTTGELFF.

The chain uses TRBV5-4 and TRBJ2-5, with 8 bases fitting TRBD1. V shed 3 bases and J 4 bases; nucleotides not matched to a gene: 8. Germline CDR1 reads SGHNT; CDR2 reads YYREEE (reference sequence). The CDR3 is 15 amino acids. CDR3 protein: CASSSPGGSGETQYF. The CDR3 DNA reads TGTGCCAGCAGCTCCCCAGGGGGCTCTGGAGAGACCCAGTACTTC.

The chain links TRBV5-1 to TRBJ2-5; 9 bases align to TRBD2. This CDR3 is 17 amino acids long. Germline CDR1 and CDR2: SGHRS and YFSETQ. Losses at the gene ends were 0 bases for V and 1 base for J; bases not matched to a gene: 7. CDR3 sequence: CASSLGTGTSSQETQYF. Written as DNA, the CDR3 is TGCGCCAGCAGCTTGGGTACCGGGACTAGCAGCCAAGAGACCCAGTACTTC.